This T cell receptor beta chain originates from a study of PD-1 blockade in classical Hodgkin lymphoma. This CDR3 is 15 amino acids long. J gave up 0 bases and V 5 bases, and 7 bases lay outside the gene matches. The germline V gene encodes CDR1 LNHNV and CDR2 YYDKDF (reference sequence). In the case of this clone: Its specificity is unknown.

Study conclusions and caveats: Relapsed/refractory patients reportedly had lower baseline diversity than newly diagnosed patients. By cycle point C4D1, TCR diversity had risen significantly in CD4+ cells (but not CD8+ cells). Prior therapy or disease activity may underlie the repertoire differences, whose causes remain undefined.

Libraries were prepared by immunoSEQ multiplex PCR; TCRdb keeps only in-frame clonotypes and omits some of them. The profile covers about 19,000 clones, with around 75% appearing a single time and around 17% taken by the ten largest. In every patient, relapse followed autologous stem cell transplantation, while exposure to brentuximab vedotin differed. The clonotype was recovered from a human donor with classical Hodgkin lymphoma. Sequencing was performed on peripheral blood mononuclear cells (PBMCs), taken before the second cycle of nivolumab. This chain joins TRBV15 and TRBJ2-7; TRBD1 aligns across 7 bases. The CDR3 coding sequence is TGTGCCACCAGCCCCGGGACAGTGAGCTCCTACGAGCAGTACTTC. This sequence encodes CATSPGTVSSYEQYF.